This T cell receptor (beta chain) was documented in a study of CD8 T cells in Susac syndrome. The patients with Susac syndrome were individuals who fulfilled the recently defined diagnostic criteria for disease that was either definite or probable. For this clonotype: The antigen remains undetermined.

Reverse transcription of about 0.5 to 1 ug RNA used random hexamers. The method of amplification for TCR beta CDR3 was immunoSEQ multiplex PCR, covering 54 Vbeta and 13 Jbeta. TCRdb fed the immunoSEQ multiplex PCR reads into MiXCR, producing one record per CDR3 protein. The repertoire holds over 150,000 distinct CDR3 sequences, with roughly 95% as singletons. Study-level points and caveats: In Susac syndrome, CD4+ T cell repertoires lacked any clonal expansion.

The germline V gene encodes CDR1 SQVTM and CDR2 ANQGSEA. Trimming took off 7 bases at V and 7 bases at J, with 13 bases between the two ends. The CDR3 spans 12 residues. The chain uses TRBV29-1 and TRBJ1-4; perhaps TRBD1 as D (5 bases). This receptor was obtained from a human donor with Susac syndrome. Material for sequencing was CD4+ T cells from PBMCs. This CDR3 reads CSGGDGFEKLFF. CDR3 nucleotide sequence: TGCAGCGGAGGGGACGGGTTTGAAAAACTGTTTTTT.